What follows are 9 T cell receptor beta chains derived from one specimen sequenced in a study of cytotoxic CD8 clonotypes in ibrutinib-treated CLL (dated by TCRdb to the early 2020s). Receptors were amplified or captured by the immunoSEQ multiplex PCR assay. TCRdb carries this immuneACCESS record with in-frame sequences only. Its versions omit some clonotypes, under half of them owing to an unresolved V gene in the studies checked, with the rest unexplained. A total of 150,000 or so clones appear in this sample, around three quarters of them only once. The top ten clones comprise around 13% of the sample. The time point label here, explained by the study, means: about a year on ibrutinib. The sequencing used PBMCs, collected after 12 months of ibrutinib treatment. The receptors come from a human donor with chronic lymphocytic leukemia.

The V gene is TRBV15, the J gene TRBJ2-7; 8 nucleotides match TRBD1. Germline V gives CDR1 LNHNV, CDR2 YYDKDF (reference sequence). The V segment lost 8 bases and the J segment 2 bases; nucleotides outside the gene matches: 8. The CDR3 runs 14 residues. The CDR3 sequence: CATGVEQGAYEQYF. DNA for the CDR3: TGTGCCACCGGGGTGGAACAGGGGGCCTACGAGCAGTACTTC. Based on the CDR3 plus reference TRBV15 and TRBJ2-7, the full variable domain is DAMVIQNPRYQVTQFGKPVTLSCSQTLNHNVMYWYQQKSSQAPKLLFHYYDKDFNNEADTPDNFQSRRPNTSFCFLDIRSPGLGDTAMYLCATGVEQGAYEQYFGPGTRLTVT.

This chain joins TRBV2 and TRBJ1-2; unclear D gene. This CDR3 has 13 amino acids. Germline CDR1 reads SNHLY; CDR2 reads FYNNEI. The germline V and J ends were trimmed by 7 bases and 5 bases, with 14 bases remaining between them. The CDR3 spells CASTLKEVYGYTF. The DNA of the CDR3 is TGTGCCAGCACCTTAAAGGAGGTATATGGCTACACCTTC.

This chain links TRBV29-1 with TRBJ2-3, with a weak D call TRBD2 (5 bases). The CDR3 runs to 12 residues. CDR1 is SQVTM, CDR2 ANQGSEA, per germline. The V and J ends lost 7 bases and 3 bases respectively, with 11 bases between them. CDR3 protein: CSAGGTTDTQYF. CDR3 DNA sequence: TGCAGCGCCGGAGGAACGACAGATACGCAGTATTTT.

The chain combines TRBV5-4 with TRBJ2-7, with D perhaps matching TRBD1 (6 bases). Germline V gene sequence: CDR1 SGHNT, CDR2 YYREEE (reference sequence). The CDR3 runs 12 residues. V was trimmed by 2 bases and J by 5 bases, leaving 8 bases between them. The CDR3 DNA is TGTGCCAGCAGCTTTAACAGGGACGAGCAGTACTTC. Translated, it gives CASSFNRDEQYF.

V is TRBV7-7 and J is TRBJ2-5; D may be TRBD1 or TRBD2 (6 bases each). Germline V gene lookup returns CDR1 SSHAT and CDR2 FNYEAQ (reference sequence). Trimming took 3 bases from V and 4 from J, leaving 9 bases between them. The CDR3 has 13 amino acids. This chain's CDR3 is CASSLWGAETQYF. CDR3 in DNA: TGTGCCAGCAGCTTGTGGGGGGCAGAGACCCAGTACTTC.

V usage is TRBV11-3 and J usage is TRBJ2-7; D is uncertain. The germline CDR1 and CDR2 sequences are SGHNT and YENEEA. V was clipped by 0 bases and J by 5 bases, with 5 bases between them. The CDR3 extends over 12 amino acids. The CDR3 sequence: CASSLEAHEQYF. The CDR3 DNA is TGTGCCAGCAGCTTAGAAGCCCACGAGCAGTACTTC.

The chain has TRBV18 and TRBJ1-3; tentatively, D is TRBD1 (5 bases). Germline V gene lookup returns CDR1 KGHSH and CDR2 LQKENI. There are 16 residues in the CDR3. Trimming took 1 base from V and 0 from J, leaving 10 bases between them. The CDR3 here is CASSPLGGSSGNTIYF. The CDR3 DNA follows: TGTGCCAGCTCACCACTCGGGGGGAGCTCTGGAAACACCATATATTTT.

This clone was counted a few times. This rearrangement joins TRBV11-3 to TRBJ2-2; 8 nucleotides line up with TRBD1. Germline assignment: CDR1 SGHNT and CDR2 YENEEA. V trimming: 0 bases; J trimming: 6 bases; junction bases outside the gene matches: 6. There are 16 residues in the CDR3. CDR3 protein: CASSLEDRVSAGELFF. In nucleotides, the CDR3 is TGTGCCAGCAGCTTAGAGGACAGGGTTTCAGCCGGGGAGCTGTTTTTT.

The gene calls are TRBV7-2 and TRBJ1-5; D is undetermined. The length of the CDR3 is 12 residues. Germline V gene data show CDR1 as SGHTA and CDR2 as FQGNSA. Trimming stripped 1 base from V and 7 bases from J, with 5 bases between. CDR3 DNA: TGTGCCAGCAGCTTAGTGGGGCAGCCCCAGCATTTT. This encodes CASSLVGQPQHF.